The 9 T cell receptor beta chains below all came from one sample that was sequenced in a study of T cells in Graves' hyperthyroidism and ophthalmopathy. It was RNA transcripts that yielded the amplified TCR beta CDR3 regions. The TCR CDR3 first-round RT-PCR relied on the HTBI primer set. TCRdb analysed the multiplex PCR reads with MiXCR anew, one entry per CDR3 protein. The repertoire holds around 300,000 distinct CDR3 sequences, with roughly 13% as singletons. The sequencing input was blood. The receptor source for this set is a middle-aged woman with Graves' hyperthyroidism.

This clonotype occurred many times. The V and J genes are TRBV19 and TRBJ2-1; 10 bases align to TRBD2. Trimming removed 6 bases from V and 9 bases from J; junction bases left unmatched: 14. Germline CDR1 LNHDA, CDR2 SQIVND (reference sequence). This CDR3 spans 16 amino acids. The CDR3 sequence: CASRAQGASGSSEQFF. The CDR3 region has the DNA TGTGCCAGTAGGGCCCAGGGAGCTAGCGGGAGTAGTGAGCAGTTCTTC.

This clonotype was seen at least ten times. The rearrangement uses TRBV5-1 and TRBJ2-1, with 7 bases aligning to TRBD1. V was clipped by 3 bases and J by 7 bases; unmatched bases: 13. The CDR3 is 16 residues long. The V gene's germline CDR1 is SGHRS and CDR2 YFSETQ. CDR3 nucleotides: TGCGCCAGCAGCTATGATGACAGGGTGTTTGGGAATGAGCAGTTCTTC. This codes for CASSYDDRVFGNEQFF.

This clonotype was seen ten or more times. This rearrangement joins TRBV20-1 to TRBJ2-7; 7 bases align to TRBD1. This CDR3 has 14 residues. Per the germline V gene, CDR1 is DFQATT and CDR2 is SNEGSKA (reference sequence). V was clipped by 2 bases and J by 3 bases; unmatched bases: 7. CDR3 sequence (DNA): TGCAGTGCTAGATCCGACAGGGAGATCTACGAGCAGTACTTC. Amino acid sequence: CSARSDREIYEQYF.

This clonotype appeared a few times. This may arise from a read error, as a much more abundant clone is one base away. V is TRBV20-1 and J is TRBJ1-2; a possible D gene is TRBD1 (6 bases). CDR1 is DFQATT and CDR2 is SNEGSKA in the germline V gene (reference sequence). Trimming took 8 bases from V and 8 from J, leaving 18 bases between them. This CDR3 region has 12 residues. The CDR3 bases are TGCAGTCCAGGGGCAGACCTTGTGGGCTACACCTTC. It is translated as CSPGADLVGYTF.

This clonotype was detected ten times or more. DNA of the CDR3: TGTGCCAGCAGTGAAGAATCCGGGAGGGCCGGGGAGACCCAGTACTTC. Translated, it gives CASSEESGRAGETQYF. The chain recombines TRBV2 with TRBJ2-5; 8 nucleotides line up with TRBD2. CDR3 size: 16 residues. Trimming removed 1 base from V and 5 bases from J; junction bases left unmatched: 9. Germline V gene data show CDR1 as SNHLY and CDR2 as FYNNEI.

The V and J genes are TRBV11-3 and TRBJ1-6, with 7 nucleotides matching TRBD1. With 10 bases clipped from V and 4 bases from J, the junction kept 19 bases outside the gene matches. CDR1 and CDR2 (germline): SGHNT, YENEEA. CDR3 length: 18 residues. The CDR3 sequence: CAILPRRQGHSYNSPLHF. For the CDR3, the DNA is TGTGCCATACTACCGCGAAGACAGGGACATTCGTATAATTCACCCCTCCACTTT.

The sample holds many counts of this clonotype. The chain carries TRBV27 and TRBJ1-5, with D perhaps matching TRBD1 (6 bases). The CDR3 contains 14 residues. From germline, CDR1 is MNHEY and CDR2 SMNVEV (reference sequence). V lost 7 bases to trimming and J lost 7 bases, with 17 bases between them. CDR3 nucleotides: TGTGCCAGCACTCGTCGGGCAGGGGAACAGCCCCAGCATTTT. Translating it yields CASTRRAGEQPQHF.

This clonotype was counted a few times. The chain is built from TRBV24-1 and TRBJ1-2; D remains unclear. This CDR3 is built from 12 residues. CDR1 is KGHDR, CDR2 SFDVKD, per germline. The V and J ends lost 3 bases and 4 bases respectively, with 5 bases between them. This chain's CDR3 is CATSDIAYGYTF. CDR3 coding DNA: TGTGCCACCAGTGATATAGCCTATGGCTACACCTTC.

The CDR3 reads CASTREYQETQYF. CDR3 sequence (DNA): TGCGCCAGCACCCGTGAATACCAAGAGACCCAGTACTTC. This rearrangement joins TRBV5-1 to TRBJ2-5; D remains ambiguous. Germline V gene lookup returns CDR1 SGHRS and CDR2 YFSETQ. V lost 6 bases and J 0 bases, leaving 9 bases between the germline ends. The CDR3 loop spans 13 amino acids.